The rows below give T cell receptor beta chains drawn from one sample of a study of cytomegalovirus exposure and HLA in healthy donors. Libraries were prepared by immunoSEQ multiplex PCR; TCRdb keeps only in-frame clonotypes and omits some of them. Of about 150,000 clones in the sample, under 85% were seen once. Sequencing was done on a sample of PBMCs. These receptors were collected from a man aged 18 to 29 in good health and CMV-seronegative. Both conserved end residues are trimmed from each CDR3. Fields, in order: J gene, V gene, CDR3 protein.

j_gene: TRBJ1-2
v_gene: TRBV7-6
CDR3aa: ASSLGFPPGQGDYGYT

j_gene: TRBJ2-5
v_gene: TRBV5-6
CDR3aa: ASSSRGGSGGAPETQY

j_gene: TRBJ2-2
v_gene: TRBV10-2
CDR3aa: ASSEWAQTSSGTGELF

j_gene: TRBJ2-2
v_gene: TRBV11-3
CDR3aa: ASSLDPGGELF

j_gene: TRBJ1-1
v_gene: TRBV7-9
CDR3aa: ASSPTTNTEAF

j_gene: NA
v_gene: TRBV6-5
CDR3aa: ASSRRGGLSYEQY

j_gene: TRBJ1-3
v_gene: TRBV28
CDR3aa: ASSFETGGGNTIY

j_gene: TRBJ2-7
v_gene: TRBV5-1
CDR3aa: ASSRLGQGLYEQY

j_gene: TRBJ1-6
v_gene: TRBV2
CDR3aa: ASGRDRSNNSPLH

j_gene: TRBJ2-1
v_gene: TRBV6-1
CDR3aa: ASILQGANYNEQF

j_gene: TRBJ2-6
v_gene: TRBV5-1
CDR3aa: ASSFEGGYLSGANGLT

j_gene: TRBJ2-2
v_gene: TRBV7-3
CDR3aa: ASSLDRGGTGELF

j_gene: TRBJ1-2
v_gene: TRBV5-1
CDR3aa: ASSLGEGARGYT

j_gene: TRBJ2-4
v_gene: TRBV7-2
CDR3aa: ASSLEVWQTAKNSQY

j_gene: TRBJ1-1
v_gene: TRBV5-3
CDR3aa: ARSSLPGHPFMNTEAF

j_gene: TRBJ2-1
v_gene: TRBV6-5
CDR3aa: ASTRHGGSDNEQF

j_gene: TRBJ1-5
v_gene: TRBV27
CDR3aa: ASSPSIGEVGQPQH

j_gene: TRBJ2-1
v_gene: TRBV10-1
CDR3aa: ASSDSGTGSNNEQF

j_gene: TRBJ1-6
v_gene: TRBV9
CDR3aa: ASSVAIRQGNGSPLH

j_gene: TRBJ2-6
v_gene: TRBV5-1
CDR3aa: ASSLRTGSSGANVLT

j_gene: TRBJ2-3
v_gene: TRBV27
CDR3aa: ASSLAAGGRRDTQY

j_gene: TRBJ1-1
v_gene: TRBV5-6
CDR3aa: ASSTLQGGNTEAF

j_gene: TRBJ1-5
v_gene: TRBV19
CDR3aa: ASNEGAASNQPQH

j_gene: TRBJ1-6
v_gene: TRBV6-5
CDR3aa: ASGGRTVNSPLH

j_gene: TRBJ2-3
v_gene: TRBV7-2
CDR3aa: ASSLGTGGRGDTQY

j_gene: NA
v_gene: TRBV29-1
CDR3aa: SAVKGAYEQY

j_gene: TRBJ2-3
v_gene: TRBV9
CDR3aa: ASSVEQGGLTDTQY

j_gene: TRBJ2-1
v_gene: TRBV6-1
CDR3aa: ASSAAADGRDEQF

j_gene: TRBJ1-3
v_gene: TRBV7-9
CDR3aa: ASSLQNSGNTIY

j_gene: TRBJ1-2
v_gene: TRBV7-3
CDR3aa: ASSLFWRQGSGYT

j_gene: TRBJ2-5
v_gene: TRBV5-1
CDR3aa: ASSRTGGQETQY

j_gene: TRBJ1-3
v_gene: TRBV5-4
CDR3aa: ASTRTGGLSGNTIY

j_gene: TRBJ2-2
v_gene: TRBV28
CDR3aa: ASSLAGDTGELF

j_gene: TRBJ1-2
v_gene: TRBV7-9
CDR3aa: ASSPTGDIGYT

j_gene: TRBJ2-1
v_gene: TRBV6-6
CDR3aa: ASSYAGLAEQF

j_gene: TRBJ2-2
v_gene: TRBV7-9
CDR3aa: ASSFRGDANTGELF

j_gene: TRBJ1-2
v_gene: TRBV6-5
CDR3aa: ASKESRLYDYGYT

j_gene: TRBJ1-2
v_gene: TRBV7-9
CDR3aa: ASSLPGQVKET

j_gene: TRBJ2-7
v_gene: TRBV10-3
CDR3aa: AINRGGDRSSYEQY

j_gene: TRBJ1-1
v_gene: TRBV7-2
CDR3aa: ASSLQGDEAF

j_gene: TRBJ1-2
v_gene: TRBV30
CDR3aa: AWSGAPRYGYT

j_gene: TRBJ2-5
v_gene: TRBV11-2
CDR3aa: ASSFWAGGGETQY

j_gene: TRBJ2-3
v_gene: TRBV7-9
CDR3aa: ASSLNPPRADTQY

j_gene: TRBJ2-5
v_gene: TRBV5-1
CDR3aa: ASRRTGQETQY

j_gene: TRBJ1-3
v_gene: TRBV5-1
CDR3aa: ASSFLPGQGIGGNTIY

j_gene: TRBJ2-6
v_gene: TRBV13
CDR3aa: ATSGNAGANVLT

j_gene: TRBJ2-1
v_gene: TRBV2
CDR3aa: ASREGRESYNEQF

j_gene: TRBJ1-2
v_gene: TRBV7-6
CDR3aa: ASSLAEPWPAANYGYT

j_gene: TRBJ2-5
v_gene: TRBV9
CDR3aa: ASSVDGGEETQY

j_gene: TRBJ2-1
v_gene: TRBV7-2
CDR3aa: ASSSIAGKVNEQF

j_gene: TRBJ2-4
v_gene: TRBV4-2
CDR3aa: ASSQAPGTGENIQY

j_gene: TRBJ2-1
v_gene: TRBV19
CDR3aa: ASSSSGASYNEQF

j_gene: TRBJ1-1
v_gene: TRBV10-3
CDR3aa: AIRLTASNTEAF

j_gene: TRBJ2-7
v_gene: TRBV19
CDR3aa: ASSIGGQRYYEQY

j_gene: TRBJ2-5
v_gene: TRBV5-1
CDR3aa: ASSPGQGETQY

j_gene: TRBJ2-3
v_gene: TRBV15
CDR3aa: ATSRDHKTDTQY

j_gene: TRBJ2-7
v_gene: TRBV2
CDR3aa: ASRPRDSLSYEQY